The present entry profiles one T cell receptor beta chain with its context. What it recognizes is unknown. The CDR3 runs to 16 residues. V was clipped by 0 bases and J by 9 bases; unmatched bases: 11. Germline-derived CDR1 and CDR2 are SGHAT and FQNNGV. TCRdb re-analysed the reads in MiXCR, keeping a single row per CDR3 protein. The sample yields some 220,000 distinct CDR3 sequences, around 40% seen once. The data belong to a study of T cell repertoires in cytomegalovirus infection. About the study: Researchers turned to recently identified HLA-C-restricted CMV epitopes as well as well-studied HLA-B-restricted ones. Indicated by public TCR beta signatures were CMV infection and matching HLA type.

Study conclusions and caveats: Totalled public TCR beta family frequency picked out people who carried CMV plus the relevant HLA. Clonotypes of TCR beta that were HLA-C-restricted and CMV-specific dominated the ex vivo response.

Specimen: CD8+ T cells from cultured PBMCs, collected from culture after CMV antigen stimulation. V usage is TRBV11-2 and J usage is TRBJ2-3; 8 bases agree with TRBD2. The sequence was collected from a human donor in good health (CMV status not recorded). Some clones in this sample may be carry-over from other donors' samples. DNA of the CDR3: TGTGCCAGCAGCTTAGAGGCGTCGGGGGGGCGAGACACGCAGTATTTT. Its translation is CASSLEASGGRDTQYF. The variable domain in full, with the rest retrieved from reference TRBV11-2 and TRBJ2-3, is EAGVAQSPRYKIIEKRQSVAFWCNPISGHATLYWYQQILGQGPKLLIQFQNNGVVDDSQLPKDRFSAERLKGVDSTLKIQPAKLEDSAVYLCASSLEASGGRDTQYFGPGTRLTVL.